This is a list of T cell receptor beta chains from one sample in a study of shared clonotypes between healthy human individuals. Profiled with immunoSEQ multiplex PCR; TCRdb holds only in-frame clones, not every one. The sample lists 600,000 to 700,000 clones; around 73% were seen once. The sequenced material came from memory CD4+ T cells sorted from blood. Every receptor here comes from a woman aged 30 to 39 in good health. Each CDR3 is given with its conserved first and last residue. Each record gives: CDR3 DNA, CDR3 protein, V gene, D gene, J gene, clone size. The D gene is left open where the match is weak. Not every row has a clone size; where given, it reads once, few, many or a size class.

TGTGCCAGCAGTGAACTCAGGGGGAATCAGCCCCAGCATTTT	CASSELRGNQPQHF	TRBV2	TRBD1	TRBJ1-5	NA
TGTGCCAGCAGTGAGAACCCTAGCGGTAACAATGAGCAGTTCTTC	CASSENPSGNNEQFF	TRBV6-4	TRBD2	TRBJ2-1	NA
TGCAGCGCACAGTCCGACAGATACGAGCAGTACTTC	CSAQSDRYEQYF	TRBV29-1	NA	TRBJ2-7	once
TGTGCCAGCAGCTTAGTACCCCGCGGGGAGCTGTTTTTT	CASSLVPRGELFF	TRBV11-3	NA	TRBJ2-2	NA
TGTGCCAGCAGTGAGAGTAGCGGAAGTGCCTACGAGCAGTACTTC	CASSESSGSAYEQYF	TRBV2	NA	TRBJ2-7	NA
TGTGCCAGCAGCGGAACGAACACTGAAGCTTTCTTT	CASSGTNTEAFF	TRBV7-9	NA	TRBJ1-1	few
TGTGCCAGCAGCTTAGGGCTGGGACTTAGGAACACTGAAGCTTTCTTT	CASSLGLGLRNTEAFF	TRBV7-2	NA	TRBJ1-1	once
TGTGCCAGCAGCTTAGGGGTGGCTAGCGGTAGCACAGATACGCAGTATTTT	CASSLGVASGSTDTQYF	TRBV7-9	TRBD2	TRBJ2-3	once
TGCGCCAGCAGCTTGGTTAGGGACAGTAGCACAGATACGCAGTATTTT	CASSLVRDSSTDTQYF	TRBV5-1	TRBD1	TRBJ2-3	NA
TGTGCCAGCAGTCCTTCGACGTACAATGAGCAGTTCTTC	CASSPSTYNEQFF	TRBV11-2	NA	TRBJ2-1	NA
TGTGCCAGCAGCTTGTGGGGTTCGGGCAATCAGCCCCAGCATTTT	CASSLWGSGNQPQHF	TRBV5-4	NA	TRBJ1-5	NA
TGTGCCAGCAACCCCGGGGCTAAACAAGAGACCCAGTACTTC	CASNPGAKQETQYF	TRBV7-9	NA	TRBJ2-5	NA